This record looks at one TCR beta chain sequence and its context. Which antigen it targets is not known. No base-level quality is on record; no much larger clone is a single base apart. The data were obtained in a study of shared clonotypes between healthy human individuals (dated by TCRdb to between 2020 and 2021). For the wider study: The cohort included a few men and a couple of women between 18 and 49 years of age. For each donor, CD4 naive and CD4 memory were each run on three plates, CD8 naive on two plates, and CD8 memory on one plate. To estimate repertoire size and how much clonotype sharing occurs between individuals, the study deeply sequenced the blood TCR repertoires of several healthy adults. To increase sequencing depth and limit assay-specific biases, different laboratories used diverse techniques to prepare libraries and sequence TCR repertoires. Between about 0.85 and 10 billion PBMCs per donor were obtained by leukapheresis. Summary of the overall study and its limitations: Naive subsets generally had larger estimated clonotype richness than memory subsets. Pairwise subsampling indicated that sequencing depth was expected to affect the degree of clonotype sharing among donors. Compared with non-shared clonotypes, the clonotypes found in all four sorted-subset donors had higher generation probabilities. Only blood was sampled, and tissue TCR repertoires likely differ from those in blood. Incomplete sequencing was indicated by rarefaction of sorted-subset datasets, despite the large sequencing depth. Because the study included a small number of donors, the genetic and exposure-history diversity represented was limited. About 5% of naive CD4, 3.5% of naive CD8, about 2.5% of memory CD4, and 0.4% of memory CD8 clonotypes were shared across a handful of donors.

Donors were healthy HIV-negative adults with no recently reported acute infections or vaccinations. Every donor was a Caucasian adult residing in Nashville, Tennessee, USA. CD4+ T cells were enriched by magnetic negative selection; naive cells were then positively selected on CD45RA, and the negative fraction formed the memory subset. After blood collection by leukapheresis, PBMCs were isolated using Ficoll-Histopaque density gradient centrifugation and then cryopreserved in the vapor phase of liquid nitrogen. Purity and quantity of every magnetically sorted T cell population were checked by analytical flow cytometry. Each sorted fraction had its genomic DNA isolated and then quantified by UV absorbance on a Nanodrop 2000c. Measured from the cysteine to the phenylalanine, the CDR3 is 15 residues long. Just the 45-base CDR3 DNA is kept, in frame starting at base 1. V gives up 4 bases and J gives up 4 bases, and the segment between their germline ends measures 14 bases. Sequences SGHRS (CDR1) and YFSETQ (CDR2) are obtained from the germline V gene.

Using the deep immunoSEQ assay, TCR CDR3 regions were amplified from genomic DNA by multiplex PCR. Genomic DNA extracted from each cell subset was distributed evenly over all wells of several immunoSEQ 96-well plates, and each plate served as one replicate. For sorted subsets, 150 to 250 ng genomic DNA, equal to tens of thousands of T cell genomes, was loaded into each replicate PCR. The purified libraries were quantified using a Qubit 3.0 fluorometer, sized with a Bioanalyzer 2100, and then quantified again using the KAPA Library Quantification kit. A separate single-read 150-cycle Illumina NextSeq 550 flow cell was used to sequence each immunoSEQ 96-well plate. The original methods were these. The immunoSEQ output contained only junctional sequences without quality scores, so filtering could not match that applied to full-length reads. Sequences were annotated with PyIR, a Python wrapper for IgBLAST v1.9, and V/J genes and CDR3 were assigned using IMGT germline references. Any read was removed if the V/J assignment was weak (E-value above 1e-6), the CDR3 was missing, or the read contained stop codons, out-of-frame junctions, or ambiguous translated residues. V3J clonotypes were defined by identical inferred V gene, J gene, and CDR3 amino acid sequence. Percentage overlap between repertoires was calculated by dividing the number of shared unique clonotypes by the size of the smaller repertoire. RTK rarefaction, the Chao1 estimator, and Recon v2.1 estimates of unobserved clonotypes were used to assess repertoire richness. For all TCRbeta clonotypes obtained by the gDNA method from a few donors, generation probabilities were computed with OLGA. The immuneACCESS repertoire file appears here via TCRdb, limited to in-frame rearrangements. These files lack a portion of the clones; in checked studies, under half of the deficit traces to unresolved V genes, and the cause of the others is not known. The V and J calls and clone size were taken over from that table, and D and trimming were inferred from the DNA. The sample has approximately 350,000 clones on record, approximately 79% of them singletons. Together, the top ten hold about a tenth of the sample.

The receptor's source is a young man in good health. Sequenced sample: memory CD4+ T cells sorted from blood. The sample's cell subset or site label, in plain terms: CD45RA-negative fraction. The chain couples TRBV5-1 to TRBJ2-2, with no reliable assignment of the D segment. The bases read TGCGCCAGCAGCATAAGTAGGGTGGGCACCGGGGAGCTGTTTTTT. Translated, this gives CASSISRVGTGELFF. Here the CDR3 is joined to the reference TRBV5-1 and TRBJ2-2 genes, and the full variable domain is: KAGVTQTPRYLIKTRGQQVTLSCSPISGHRSVSWYQQTPGQGLQFLFEYFSETQRNKGNFPGRFSGRQFSNSRSEMNVSTLELGDSALYLCASSISRVGTGELFFGEGSRLTVL.